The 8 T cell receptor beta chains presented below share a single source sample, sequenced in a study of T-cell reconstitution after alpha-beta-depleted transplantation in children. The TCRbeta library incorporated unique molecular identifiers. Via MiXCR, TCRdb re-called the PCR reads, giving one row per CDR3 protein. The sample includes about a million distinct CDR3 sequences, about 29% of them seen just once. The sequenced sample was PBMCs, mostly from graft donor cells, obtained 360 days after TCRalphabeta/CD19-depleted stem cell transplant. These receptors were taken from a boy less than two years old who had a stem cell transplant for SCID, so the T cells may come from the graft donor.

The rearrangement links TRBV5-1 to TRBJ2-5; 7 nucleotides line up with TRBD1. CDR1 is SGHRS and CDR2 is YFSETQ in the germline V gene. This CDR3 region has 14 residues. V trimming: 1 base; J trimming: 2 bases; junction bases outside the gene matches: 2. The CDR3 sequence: CASSLTGQQETQYF. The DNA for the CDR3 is TGCGCCAGCAGCTTGACGGGACAGCAAGAGACCCAGTACTTC.

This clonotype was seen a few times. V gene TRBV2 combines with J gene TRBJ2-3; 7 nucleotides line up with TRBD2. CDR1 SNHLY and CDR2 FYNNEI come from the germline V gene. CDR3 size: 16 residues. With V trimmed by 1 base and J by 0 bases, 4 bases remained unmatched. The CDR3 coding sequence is TGTGCCAGCAGTGAAGGGCGGGAGTATAGCACAGATACGCAGTATTTT. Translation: CASSEGREYSTDTQYF.

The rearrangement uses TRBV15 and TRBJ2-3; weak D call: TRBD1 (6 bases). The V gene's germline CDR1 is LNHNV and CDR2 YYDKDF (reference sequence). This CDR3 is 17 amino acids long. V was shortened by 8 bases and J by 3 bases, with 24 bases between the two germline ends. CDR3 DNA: TGTGCCACCGCAGTGGACCACAGGGCAATTGGTACAGATACGCAGTATTTT. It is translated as CATAVDHRAIGTDTQYF.

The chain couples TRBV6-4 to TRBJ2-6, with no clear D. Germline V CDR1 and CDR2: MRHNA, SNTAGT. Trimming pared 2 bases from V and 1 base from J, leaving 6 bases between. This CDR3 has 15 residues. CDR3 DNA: TGTGCCAGCAGTGACAGTCAGTCTGGGGCCAACGTCCTGACTTTC. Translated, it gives CASSDSQSGANVLTF.

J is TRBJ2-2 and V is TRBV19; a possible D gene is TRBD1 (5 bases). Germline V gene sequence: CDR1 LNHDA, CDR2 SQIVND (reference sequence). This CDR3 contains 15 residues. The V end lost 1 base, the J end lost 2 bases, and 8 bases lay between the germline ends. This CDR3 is CASSIAGINTGELFF. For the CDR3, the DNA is TGTGCCAGTAGTATAGCAGGGATCAACACCGGGGAGCTGTTTTTT. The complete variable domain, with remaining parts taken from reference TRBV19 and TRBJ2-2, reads DGGITQSPKYLFRKEGQNVTLSCEQNLNHDAMYWYRQDPGQGLRLIYYSQIVNDFQKGDIAEGYSVSREKKESFPLTVTSAQKNPTAFYLCASSIAGINTGELFFGEGSRLTVL.

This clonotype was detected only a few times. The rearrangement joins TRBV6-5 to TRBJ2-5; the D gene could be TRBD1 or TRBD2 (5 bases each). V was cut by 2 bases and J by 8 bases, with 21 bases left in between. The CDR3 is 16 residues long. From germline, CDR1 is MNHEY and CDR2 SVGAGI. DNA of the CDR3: TGTGCCAGCAGTTACCCCCGGACACTCCACGGGGTCACCCAGTACTTC. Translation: CASSYPRTLHGVTQYF.

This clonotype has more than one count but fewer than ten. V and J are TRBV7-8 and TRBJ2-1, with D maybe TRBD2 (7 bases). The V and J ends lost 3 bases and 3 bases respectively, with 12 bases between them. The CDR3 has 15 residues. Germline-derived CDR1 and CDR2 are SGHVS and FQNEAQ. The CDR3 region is CASSFGGAYYNEQFF. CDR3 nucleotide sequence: TGTGCCAGCAGCTTTGGGGGGGCATACTACAATGAGCAGTTCTTC. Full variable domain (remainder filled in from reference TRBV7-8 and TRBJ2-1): GAGVSQSPRYKVAKRGQDVALRCDPISGHVSLFWYQQALGQGPEFLTYFQNEAQLDKSGLPSDRFFAERPEGSVSTLKIQRTQQEDSAVYLCASSFGGAYYNEQFFGPGTRLTVL.

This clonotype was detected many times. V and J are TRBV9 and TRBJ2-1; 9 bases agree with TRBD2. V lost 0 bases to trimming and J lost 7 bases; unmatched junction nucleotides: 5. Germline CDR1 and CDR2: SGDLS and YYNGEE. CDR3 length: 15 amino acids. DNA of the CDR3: TGTGCCAGCAGCGTAGACAGTCTAGCGGGGAATGAGCAGTTCTTC. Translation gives CASSVDSLAGNEQFF.